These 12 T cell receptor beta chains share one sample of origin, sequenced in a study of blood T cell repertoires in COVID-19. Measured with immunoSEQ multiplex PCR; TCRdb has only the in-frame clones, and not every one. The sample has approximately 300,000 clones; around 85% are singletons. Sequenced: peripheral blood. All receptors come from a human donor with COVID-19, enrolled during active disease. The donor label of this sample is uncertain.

CDR3 sequence reads: CAWRAPGGGIYF. The CDR3, as DNA: TGTGCCTGGAGGGCCCCCGGGGGGGGCATATATTTT. The rearrangement links TRBV30 to TRBJ1-3; TRBD1 is a possible D gene (5 bases). This CDR3 spans 12 amino acids. V was pared by 3 bases and J by 12 bases, with 15 bases between. Germline lookup yields CDR1 GTSNPN and CDR2 SVGIG (reference sequence).

For the CDR3, the DNA is TGTGCCAGTAGTCCCACTAGCGGGAGGGGAACCGGGGAGCTGTTTTTT. Translating gives CASSPTSGRGTGELFF. The V gene is TRBV19, the J gene TRBJ2-2; 13 bases fit TRBD2. After removal of 5 bases from V and 5 bases from J, the junction contained 5 bases not matched to a gene. The CDR3 totals 16 residues. Germline CDR1 and CDR2: LNHDA and SQIVND (reference sequence).

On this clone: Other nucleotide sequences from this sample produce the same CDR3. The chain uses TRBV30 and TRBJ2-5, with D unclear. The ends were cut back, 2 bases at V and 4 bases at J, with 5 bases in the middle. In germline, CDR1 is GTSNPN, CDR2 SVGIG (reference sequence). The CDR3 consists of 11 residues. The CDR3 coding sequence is TGTGCCTGGAGTCCGGGAGAGACCCAGTACTTC. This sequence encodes CAWSPGETQYF. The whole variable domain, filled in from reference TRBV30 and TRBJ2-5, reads SQTIHQWPATLVQPVGSPLSLECTVEGTSNPNLYWYRQAAGRGLQLLFYSVGIGQISSEVPQNLSASRPQDRQFILSSKKLLLSDSGFYLCAWSPGETQYFGPGTRLLVL.

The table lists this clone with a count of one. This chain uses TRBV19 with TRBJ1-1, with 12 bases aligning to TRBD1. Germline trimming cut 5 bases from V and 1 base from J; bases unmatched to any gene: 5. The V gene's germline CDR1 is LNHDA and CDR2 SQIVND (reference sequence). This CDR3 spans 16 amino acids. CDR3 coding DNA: TGTGCCAGTAGTGCCGGGACAGGGGGCAGGAACACTGAAGCTTTCTTT. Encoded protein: CASSAGTGGRNTEAFF. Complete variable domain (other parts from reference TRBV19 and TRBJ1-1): DGGITQSPKYLFRKEGQNVTLSCEQNLNHDAMYWYRQDPGQGLRLIYYSQIVNDFQKGDIAEGYSVSREKKESFPLTVTSAQKNPTAFYLCASSAGTGGRNTEAFFGQGTRLTVV.

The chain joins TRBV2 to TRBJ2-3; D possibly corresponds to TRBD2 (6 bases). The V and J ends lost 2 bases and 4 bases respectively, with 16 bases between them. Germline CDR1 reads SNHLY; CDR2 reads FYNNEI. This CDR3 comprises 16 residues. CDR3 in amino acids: CASSEYGGAAADTQYF. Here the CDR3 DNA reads TGTGCCAGCAGTGAATACGGGGGAGCGGCGGCAGATACGCAGTATTTT.

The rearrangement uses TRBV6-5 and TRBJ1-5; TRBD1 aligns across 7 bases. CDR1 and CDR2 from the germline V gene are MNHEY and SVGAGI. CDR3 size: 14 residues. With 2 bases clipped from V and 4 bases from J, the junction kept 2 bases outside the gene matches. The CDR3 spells CASSYGRGNQPQHF. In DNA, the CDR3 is TGTGCCAGCAGTTACGGCAGGGGGAATCAGCCCCAGCATTTT.

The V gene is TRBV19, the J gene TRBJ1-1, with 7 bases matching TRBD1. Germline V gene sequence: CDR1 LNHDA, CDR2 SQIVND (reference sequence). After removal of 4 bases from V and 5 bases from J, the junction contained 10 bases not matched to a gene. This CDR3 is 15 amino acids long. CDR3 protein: CASSTIGGAGTEAFF. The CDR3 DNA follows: TGTGCCAGTAGTACTATAGGGGGCGCCGGGACTGAAGCTTTCTTT.

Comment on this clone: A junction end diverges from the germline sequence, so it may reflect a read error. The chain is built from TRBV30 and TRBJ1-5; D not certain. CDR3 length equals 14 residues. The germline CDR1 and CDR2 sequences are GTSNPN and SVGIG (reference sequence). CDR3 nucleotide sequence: TGTGCCTGGAGCGAGGGTAGATTAAATCGGCCCCAGCATTTT. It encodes CAWSEGRLNRPQHF.

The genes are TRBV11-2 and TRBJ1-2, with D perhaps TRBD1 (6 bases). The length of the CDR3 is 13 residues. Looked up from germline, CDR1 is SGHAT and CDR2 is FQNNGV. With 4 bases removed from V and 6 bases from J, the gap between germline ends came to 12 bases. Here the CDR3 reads CASSWRQAHGYTF. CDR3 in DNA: TGTGCCAGCAGCTGGCGACAGGCCCATGGCTACACCTTC.

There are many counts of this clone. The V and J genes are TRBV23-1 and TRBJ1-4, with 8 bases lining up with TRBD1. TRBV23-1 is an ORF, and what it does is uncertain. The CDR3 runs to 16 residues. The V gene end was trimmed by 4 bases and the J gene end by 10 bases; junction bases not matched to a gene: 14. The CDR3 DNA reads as TGCGCCAGCAGTCCTGTCCAGGGGGCCGCGGATGGAAAACTGTTTTTT. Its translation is CASSPVQGAADGKLFF.

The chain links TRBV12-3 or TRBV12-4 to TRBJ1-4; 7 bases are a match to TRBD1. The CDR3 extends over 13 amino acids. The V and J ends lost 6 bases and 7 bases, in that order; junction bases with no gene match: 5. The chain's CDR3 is CASSRGTVEKLFF. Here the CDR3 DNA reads TGTGCCAGCAGCAGGGGGACCGTTGAAAAACTGTTTTTT.

CDR3 in amino acids: CAWSGNREKGSPLHF. The DNA for the CDR3 is TGTGCCTGGAGTGGGAACAGGGAAAAGGGTTCACCCCTCCACTTT. The V and J genes are TRBV30 and TRBJ1-6; tentative D call: TRBD1 (6 bases). Deletions cut 1 base from V and 9 bases from J, with 16 bases between. This CDR3 spans 15 amino acids. Germline V CDR1 and CDR2: GTSNPN, SVGIG (reference sequence).